The entry that follows covers one T cell receptor beta chain sequence. The source of the sample is a study of blood T cell repertoires in COVID-19. Across the study: From the United States, Italy and Spain came samples of acute and convalescent COVID-19.

TCRdb's table, derived via immunoSEQ multiplex PCR, lists solely in-frame clones and lacks some. Among fewer than 300,000 clones, roughly nine tenths were seen once, and the ten largest hold approximately 12%. Germline assignment: CDR1 PRHDT and CDR2 FYEKMQ (reference sequence). The CDR3 has 13 amino acids. V gave up 0 bases and J gave up 4 bases, with 6 bases separating them. Sequencing was done on a sample of peripheral blood. The source is a woman aged 25-40 years with COVID-19, enrolled during active disease. J is TRBJ1-2 and V is TRBV13; D is uncertain. Written as DNA, the CDR3 is TGTGCCAGCAGCTTAGGGTCGAGCTATGGCTACACCTTC. Amino acid sequence: CASSLGSSYGYTF. Using reference TRBV13 and TRBJ1-2 for the parts outside the CDR3, the full variable domain is AAGVIQSPRHLIKEKRETATLKCYPIPRHDTVYWYQQGPGQDPQFLISFYEKMQSDKGSIPDRFSAQQFSDYHSELNMSSLELGDSALYFCASSLGSSYGYTFGSGTRLTVV.